The subject of this entry is one T cell receptor (beta chain). The target of this receptor is not known. No base quality values were provided; no much bigger clone lies one nucleotide off. Collaborating institutions collected whole blood in K2EDTA tubes following their own protocols. For TCRbeta analysis, collaborator samples were shipped as frozen whole blood, as isolated PBMCs, or as DNA extracted from either sample type. The germline V gene provides CDR1 SGHRS and CDR2 YFSETQ. The CDR3 sequence holds 14 residues, the cysteine and phenylalanine included. Only the CDR3 region is kept as DNA, spanning 42 bases read in frame from base 1. The V end loses 4 bases and the J end loses 3 bases, and a stretch of 13 bases separates them. The data are from a study of blood T cell repertoires in COVID-19 (TCRdb year 2020). Background on the whole study: The collaborator samples originated in the United States, Italy and Spain and spanned the acute and convalescent phases of COVID-19. The dataset comprised deeply sampled blood TCRbeta repertoires from subjects exposed to, actively infected with, or recovered from COVID-19. A de-identified subject ID, COVID-19 status, age in years and sex were almost always included in the sample metadata. Samples were obtained from the ongoing ImmuneRACE study (first 160 participants) and from 1,254 subjects provided by 6 global collaborators. HLA class I and class II types, where available, came from metadata supplied by the sample provider rather than from assay-based typing. The material from the prospective study consisted of cDNA or gDNA derived from T cells, B-cell-depleted T cells, or PBMCs. The repertoires were released in a freely available public database meant as a resource for research on the immune response to SARS-CoV-2.

Results the study describes overall, beyond this receptor: The quantity of clinical and demographic metadata differed by source and by participant and was supplied without curation.

TCRbeta CDR3 regions were amplified from genomic DNA using the immunoSEQ Assay, a bias-controlled multiplex PCR. As for the original processing: The number of nucleated cells in each sample was estimated from the amplification of reference gene primers within the assay. To quantify the absolute abundance of each unique TCRbeta CDR3 rearrangement, sequence reads were collapsed and filtered. For each sample, productive Simpson clonality was calculated by taking the square root of Simpson's diversity index across productive rearrangements. Here the immuneACCESS table is served through TCRdb, limited to in-frame sequences with V and J called. Missing clones are a known gap in these copies; in checked studies unresolved V genes cover under half, and the rest lacks a known reason. That table is the source of V, J and clone size, and D and trimming were worked out from the DNA. Recorded for this sample are 200,000 to 250,000 clones; 70% to 90% of them occurred a single time. About 2.2% of the sample belongs to the ten largest clones.

Sequenced input: peripheral blood. The chain couples TRBV5-1 to TRBJ1-1, with an unclear D gene assignment. This clonotype originated in a woman aged 50 to 65 with acute or convalescent COVID-19. The DNA is as follows: TGCGCCAGCAGCGCCGGGATGGGCGACACTGAAGCTTTCTTT. The translation is CASSAGMGDTEAFF.